This entry concerns a single T cell receptor beta chain. This sample is drawn from a study of blood T cell repertoires in COVID-19. Study as a whole: PBMCs, B-cell-depleted T cells, or T cells provided the cDNA or gDNA that made up the material.

The table came from immunoSEQ multiplex PCR; TCRdb's copy has only in-frame clones and leaves some out. The table has 100,000 to 150,000 clones, 60% to 85% seen once; the top ten hold about 6.8%. This CDR3 contains 15 residues. The germline V gene has CDR1 SGHRS and CDR2 YFSETQ. The V gene end was trimmed by 3 bases and the J gene end by 2 bases; junction bases not matched to a gene: 6. The sample taken for sequencing was peripheral blood. The origin of this receptor is a man aged 70-80 years with acute or convalescent COVID-19. V and J are TRBV5-1 and TRBJ2-3; 7 bases map to TRBD1. The DNA for the CDR3 is TGCGCCAGCAGCTCCGGGACAGTCCTCACAGATACGCAGTATTTT. It is translated as CASSSGTVLTDTQYF. Variable domain in full (rest from reference TRBV5-1 and TRBJ2-3): KAGVTQTPRYLIKTRGQQVTLSCSPISGHRSVSWYQQTPGQGLQFLFEYFSETQRNKGNFPGRFSGRQFSNSRSEMNVSTLELGDSALYLCASSSGTVLTDTQYFGPGTRLTVL.